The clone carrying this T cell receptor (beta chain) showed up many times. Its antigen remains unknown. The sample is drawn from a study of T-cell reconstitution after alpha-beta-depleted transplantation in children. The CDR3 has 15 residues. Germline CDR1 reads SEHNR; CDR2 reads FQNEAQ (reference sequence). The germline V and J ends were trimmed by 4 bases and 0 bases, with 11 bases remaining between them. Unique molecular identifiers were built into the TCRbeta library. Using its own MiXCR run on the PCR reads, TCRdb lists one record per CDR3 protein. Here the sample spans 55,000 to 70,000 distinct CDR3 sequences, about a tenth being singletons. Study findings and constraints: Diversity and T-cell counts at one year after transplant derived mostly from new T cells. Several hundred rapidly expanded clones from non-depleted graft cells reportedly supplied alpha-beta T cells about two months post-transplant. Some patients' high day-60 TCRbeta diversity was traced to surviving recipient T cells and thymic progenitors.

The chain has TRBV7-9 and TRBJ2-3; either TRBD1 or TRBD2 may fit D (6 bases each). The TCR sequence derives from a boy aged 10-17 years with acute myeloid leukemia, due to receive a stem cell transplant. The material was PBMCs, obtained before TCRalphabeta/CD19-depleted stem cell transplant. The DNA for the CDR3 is TGTGCCAGCAGCTCTGGGGGGCGGAGCACAGATACGCAGTATTTT. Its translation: CASSSGGRSTDTQYF.